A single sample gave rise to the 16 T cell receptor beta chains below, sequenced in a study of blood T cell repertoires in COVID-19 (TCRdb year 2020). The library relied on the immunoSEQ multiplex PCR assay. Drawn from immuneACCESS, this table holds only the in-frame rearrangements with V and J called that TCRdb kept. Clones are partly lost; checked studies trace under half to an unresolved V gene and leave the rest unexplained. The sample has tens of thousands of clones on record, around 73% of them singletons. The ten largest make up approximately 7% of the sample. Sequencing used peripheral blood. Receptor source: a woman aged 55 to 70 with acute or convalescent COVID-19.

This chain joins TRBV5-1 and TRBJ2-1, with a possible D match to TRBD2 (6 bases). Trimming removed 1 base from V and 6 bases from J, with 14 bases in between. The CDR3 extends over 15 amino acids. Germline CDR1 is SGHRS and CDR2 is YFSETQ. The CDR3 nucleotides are TGCGCCAGCAGCTTGAGCGGCTGGAGGGGCAATGAGCAGTTCTTC. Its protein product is CASSLSGWRGNEQFF.

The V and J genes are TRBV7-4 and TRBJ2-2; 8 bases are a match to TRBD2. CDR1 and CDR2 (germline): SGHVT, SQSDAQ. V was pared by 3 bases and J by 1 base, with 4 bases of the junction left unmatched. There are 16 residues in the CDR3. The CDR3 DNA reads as TGTGCCAGCAGCTTTTTCGGGACTAGGAACACCGGGGAGCTGTTTTTT. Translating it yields CASSFFGTRNTGELFF.

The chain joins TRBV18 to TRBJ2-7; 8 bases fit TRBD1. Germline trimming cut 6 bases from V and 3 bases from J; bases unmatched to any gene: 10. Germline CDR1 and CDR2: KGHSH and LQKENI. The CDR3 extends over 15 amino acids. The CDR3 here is CASSLLPGQDYEQYF. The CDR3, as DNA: TGTGCCAGCTCGCTGTTACCGGGACAGGACTACGAGCAGTACTTC.

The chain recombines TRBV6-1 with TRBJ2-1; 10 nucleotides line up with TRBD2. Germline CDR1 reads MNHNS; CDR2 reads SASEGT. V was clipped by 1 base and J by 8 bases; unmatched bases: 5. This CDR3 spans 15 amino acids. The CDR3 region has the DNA TGTGCCAGCAGTGAAGGTAGCGGGGGGCAGGATGAGCAGTTCTTC. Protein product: CASSEGSGGQDEQFF.

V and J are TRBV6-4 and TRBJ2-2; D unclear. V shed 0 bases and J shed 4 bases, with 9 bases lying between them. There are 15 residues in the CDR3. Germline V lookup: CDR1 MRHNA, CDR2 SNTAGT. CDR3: CASSDSPIGTGELFF. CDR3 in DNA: TGTGCCAGCAGTGACTCACCCATCGGCACCGGGGAGCTGTTTTTT.

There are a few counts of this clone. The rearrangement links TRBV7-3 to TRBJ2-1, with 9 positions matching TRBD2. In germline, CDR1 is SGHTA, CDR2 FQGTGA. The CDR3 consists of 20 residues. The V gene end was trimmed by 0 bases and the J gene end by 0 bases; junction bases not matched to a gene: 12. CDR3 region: CASSLTPGGAGGSSYNEQFF. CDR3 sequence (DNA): TGTGCCAGCAGCTTAACCCCCGGGGGAGCGGGGGGCTCCTCCTACAATGAGCAGTTCTTC.

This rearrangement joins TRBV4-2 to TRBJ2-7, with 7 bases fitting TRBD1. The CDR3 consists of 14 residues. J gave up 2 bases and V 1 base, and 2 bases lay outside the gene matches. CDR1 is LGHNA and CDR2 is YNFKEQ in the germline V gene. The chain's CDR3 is CASSQVQGTYEQYF. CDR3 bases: TGTGCCAGCAGCCAAGTACAGGGGACCTACGAGCAGTACTTC.

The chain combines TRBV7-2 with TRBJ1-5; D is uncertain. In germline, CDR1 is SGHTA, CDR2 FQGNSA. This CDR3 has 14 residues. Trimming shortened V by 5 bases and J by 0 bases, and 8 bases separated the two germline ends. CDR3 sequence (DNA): TGTGCCAGCAGCCCACTTTATAGCAATCAGCCCCAGCATTTT. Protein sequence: CASSPLYSNQPQHF.

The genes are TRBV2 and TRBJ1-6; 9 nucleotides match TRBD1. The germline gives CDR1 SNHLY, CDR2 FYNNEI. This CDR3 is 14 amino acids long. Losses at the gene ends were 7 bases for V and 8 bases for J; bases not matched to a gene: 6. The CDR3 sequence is CASTRTGVDSPLHF. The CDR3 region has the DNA TGTGCCAGCACGAGGACAGGGGTGGATTCACCCCTCCACTTT.

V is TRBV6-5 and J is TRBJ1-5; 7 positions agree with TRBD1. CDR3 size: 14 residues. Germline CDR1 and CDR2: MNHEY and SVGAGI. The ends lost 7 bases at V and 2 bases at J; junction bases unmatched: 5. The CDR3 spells CASIGGEGNQPQHF. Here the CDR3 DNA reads TGTGCCAGCATAGGGGGCGAGGGCAATCAGCCCCAGCATTTT.

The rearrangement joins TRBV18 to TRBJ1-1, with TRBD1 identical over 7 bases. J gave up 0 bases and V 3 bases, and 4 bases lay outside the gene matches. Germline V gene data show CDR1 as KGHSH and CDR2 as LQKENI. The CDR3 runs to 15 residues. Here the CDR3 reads CASSPTGTVNTEAFF. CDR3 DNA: TGTGCCAGCTCACCGACAGGGACGGTGAACACTGAAGCTTTCTTT.

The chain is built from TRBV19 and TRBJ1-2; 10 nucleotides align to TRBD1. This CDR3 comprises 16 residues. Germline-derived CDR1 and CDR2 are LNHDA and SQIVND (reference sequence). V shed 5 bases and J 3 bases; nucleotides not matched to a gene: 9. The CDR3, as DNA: TGTGCCAGTAGTGAACTCTCGGGACAGGGGTACTATGGCTACACCTTC. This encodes CASSELSGQGYYGYTF.

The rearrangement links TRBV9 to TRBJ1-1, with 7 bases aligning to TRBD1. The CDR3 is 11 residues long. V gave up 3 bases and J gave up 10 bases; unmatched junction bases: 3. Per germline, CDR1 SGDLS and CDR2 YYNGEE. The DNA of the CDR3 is TGTGCCAGCAGCGGATACAGGGGAGCTTTCTTT. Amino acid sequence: CASSGYRGAFF.

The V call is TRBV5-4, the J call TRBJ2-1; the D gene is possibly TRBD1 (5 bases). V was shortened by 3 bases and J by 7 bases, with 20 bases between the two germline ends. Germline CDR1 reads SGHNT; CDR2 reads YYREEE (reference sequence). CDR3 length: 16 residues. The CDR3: CASSSQVASPKNEQFF. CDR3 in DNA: TGTGCCAGCAGCTCACAGGTCGCGTCACCCAAAAATGAGCAGTTCTTC.

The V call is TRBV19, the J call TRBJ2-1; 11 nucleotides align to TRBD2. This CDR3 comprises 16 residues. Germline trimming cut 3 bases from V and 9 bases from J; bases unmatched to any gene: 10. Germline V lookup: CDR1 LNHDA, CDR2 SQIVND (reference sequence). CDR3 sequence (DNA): TGTGCCAGTAGTATGCTAGCGGGGGGCAGTATCATTGAGCAGTTCTTC. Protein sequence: CASSMLAGGSIIEQFF.

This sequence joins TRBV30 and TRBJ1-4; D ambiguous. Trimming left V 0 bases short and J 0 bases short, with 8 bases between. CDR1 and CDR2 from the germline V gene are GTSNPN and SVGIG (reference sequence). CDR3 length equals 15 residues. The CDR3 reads CAWSVYKTTNEKLFF. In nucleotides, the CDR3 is TGTGCCTGGAGTGTATACAAAACAACTAATGAAAAACTGTTTTTT.